This TCR beta chain derives from a study of vaccination effects on CD4 cells after COVID-19. Study-wide context: Samples gathered post-vaccine arrived a median of 72 days past the second dose.

Using viral peptide pools, the ViraFEST assay grew out antigen-specific CD4+ T cells prior to sequencing. Following an approximately ten-day culture, CD4+ T cells were purified. Every participant took two doses of the BNT162b2 or mRNA-1273 vaccine. Each culture had half its medium swapped for IL-2 medium on days 3 and 7. The table lists this clone with a few counts. Its antigen is unknown. Per the germline V gene, CDR1 is KGHSH and CDR2 is LQKENI. The V and J ends lost 2 bases and 8 bases respectively, with 15 bases between them. The CDR3 is 14 residues long. The assay was immunoSEQ multiplex PCR, and TCRdb's table has in-frame clones only and misses some. The table lists tens of thousands of clones, less than 80% of them singletons. Study-level results: There was marked clonal contraction among infection- and vaccine-induced clones late after vaccination.

The sequencing used CD4+ T cells from PBMCs cultured with HCoV-229E spike peptides, collected after COVID-19 vaccination. The receptor's source is a human donor who received a COVID-19 vaccine. The chain links TRBV18 to TRBJ1-2, with D hard to call. CDR3: CASSPDGEGRGYTF. The CDR3 DNA is TGTGCCAGCTCACCAGACGGTGAAGGGCGAGGCTACACCTTC.